The clone carrying this T cell receptor (beta chain) ranks as medium-sized. The method was immunoSEQ multiplex PCR; TCRdb's version includes in-frame clones alone and lacks a portion of them. The data contain approximately 30,000 clones, roughly three quarters of them singletons. Germline values: CDR1 SGHTA, CDR2 FQGNSA. The CDR3 has 11 amino acids. V was shortened by 7 bases and J by 5 bases, with 6 bases between the two germline ends. The sample originates from a study of radiotherapy plus CTLA-4 blockade in lung cancer. This receptor was taken from a human donor with non-small cell lung cancer whose response to radiotherapy plus ipilimumab could not be evaluated. The material was peripheral blood, obtained from a patient treated with radiotherapy plus ipilimumab. The chain combines TRBV7-2 with TRBJ1-3; D remains unclear. The CDR3 is CASTERNTIYF. CDR3 sequence (DNA): TGTGCCAGCACCGAGCGAAACACCATATATTTT.